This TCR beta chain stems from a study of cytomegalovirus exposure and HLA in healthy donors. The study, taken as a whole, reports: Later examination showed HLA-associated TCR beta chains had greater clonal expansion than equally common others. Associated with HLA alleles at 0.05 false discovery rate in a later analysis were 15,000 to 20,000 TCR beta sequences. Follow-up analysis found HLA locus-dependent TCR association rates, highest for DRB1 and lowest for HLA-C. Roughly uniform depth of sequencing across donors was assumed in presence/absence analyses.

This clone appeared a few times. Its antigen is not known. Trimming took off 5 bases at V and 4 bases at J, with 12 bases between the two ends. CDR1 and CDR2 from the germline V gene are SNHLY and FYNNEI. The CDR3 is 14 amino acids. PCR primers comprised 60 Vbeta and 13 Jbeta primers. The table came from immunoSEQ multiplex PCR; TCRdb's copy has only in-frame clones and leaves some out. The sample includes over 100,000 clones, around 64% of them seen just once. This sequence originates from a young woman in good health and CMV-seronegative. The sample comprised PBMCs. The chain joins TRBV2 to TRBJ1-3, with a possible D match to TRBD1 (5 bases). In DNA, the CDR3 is TGTGCCAGCAGTTATCAGGGTTTGGGAAACACCATATATTTT. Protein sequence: CASSYQGLGNTIYF.